This note documents a single T cell receptor (beta chain) sequence. Its antigen target is currently unknown. Base qualities are missing; no much larger clone stands one base away. This sample was taken from a study of blood T cell repertoires in COVID-19 (dated by TCRdb to 2020 to 2022). About the study as a whole: The collaborator samples originated in the United States, Italy and Spain and spanned the acute and convalescent phases of COVID-19. The material from the prospective study consisted of cDNA or gDNA derived from T cells, B-cell-depleted T cells, or PBMCs. The dataset comprised deeply sampled blood TCRbeta repertoires from subjects exposed to, actively infected with, or recovered from COVID-19. A freely available public database, intended as a resource for researchers studying the immune response to SARS-CoV-2, is where the repertoires were released. The samples were drawn from the first 160 participants of the ongoing ImmuneRACE study and from roughly 1,300 subjects provided by 6 global collaborators. A de-identified subject ID, COVID-19 status, age in years and sex were almost always included in the sample metadata. Where available, HLA class I and class II types were obtained from metadata supplied by the sample provider rather than from assay-based typing. Results and caveats for the whole study, not just this receptor: The amount of clinical and demographic metadata varied by source and participant and was provided uncurated.

A second Seattle source provided samples from volunteer blood donors who had recovered from COVID-19. Each collaborating institution followed its own protocols to collect whole blood in K2EDTA tubes. Collaborator samples were shipped for TCRbeta analysis as frozen whole blood, isolated PBMCs, or DNA extracted from either sample type. The immunoSEQ Assay, a bias-controlled multiplex PCR, was used to amplify TCRbeta CDR3 regions from genomic DNA. Regarding the original processing steps: Nucleated cell counts per sample were estimated from amplification of reference gene primers within the assay. To quantify the absolute abundance of each unique TCRbeta CDR3 rearrangement, sequence reads were collapsed and filtered. For each sample, productive Simpson clonality was calculated as the square root of Simpson's diversity index over productive rearrangements. Here the immuneACCESS table is served through TCRdb, limited to in-frame sequences with V and J called. Missing clones are a known gap in these copies; in checked studies unresolved V genes cover under half, and the rest lacks a known reason. V, J and clone size are taken as reported in that table, and D and trimming were inferred from the DNA itself. The sample data list roughly 150,000 clones, and around 73% of these were observed just once. Clones ranked in the top ten supply roughly 9.7% of the sample.

Per the germline V gene (reference sequence), LNHDA is the CDR1 and SQIVND is the CDR2. Including the terminal cysteine and phenylalanine, the CDR3 comprises 14 residues. Only the CDR3 part of the read is kept: 42 bases, read in frame from the first base. V loses 3 bases, J loses 7 bases, and the germline ends lie 16 bases apart. The sequenced sample consisted of peripheral blood. Recombination joined TRBV19 with TRBJ2-7; the best D guess is TRBD2, with 7 bases matching. The sequence came from a man aged 55-75 years who had recovered from COVID-19. The nucleotides read TGTGCCAGTAGTATCCGGGGGGCGCGGGGAGAGCAGTACTTC. Translation gives CASSIRGARGEQYF.